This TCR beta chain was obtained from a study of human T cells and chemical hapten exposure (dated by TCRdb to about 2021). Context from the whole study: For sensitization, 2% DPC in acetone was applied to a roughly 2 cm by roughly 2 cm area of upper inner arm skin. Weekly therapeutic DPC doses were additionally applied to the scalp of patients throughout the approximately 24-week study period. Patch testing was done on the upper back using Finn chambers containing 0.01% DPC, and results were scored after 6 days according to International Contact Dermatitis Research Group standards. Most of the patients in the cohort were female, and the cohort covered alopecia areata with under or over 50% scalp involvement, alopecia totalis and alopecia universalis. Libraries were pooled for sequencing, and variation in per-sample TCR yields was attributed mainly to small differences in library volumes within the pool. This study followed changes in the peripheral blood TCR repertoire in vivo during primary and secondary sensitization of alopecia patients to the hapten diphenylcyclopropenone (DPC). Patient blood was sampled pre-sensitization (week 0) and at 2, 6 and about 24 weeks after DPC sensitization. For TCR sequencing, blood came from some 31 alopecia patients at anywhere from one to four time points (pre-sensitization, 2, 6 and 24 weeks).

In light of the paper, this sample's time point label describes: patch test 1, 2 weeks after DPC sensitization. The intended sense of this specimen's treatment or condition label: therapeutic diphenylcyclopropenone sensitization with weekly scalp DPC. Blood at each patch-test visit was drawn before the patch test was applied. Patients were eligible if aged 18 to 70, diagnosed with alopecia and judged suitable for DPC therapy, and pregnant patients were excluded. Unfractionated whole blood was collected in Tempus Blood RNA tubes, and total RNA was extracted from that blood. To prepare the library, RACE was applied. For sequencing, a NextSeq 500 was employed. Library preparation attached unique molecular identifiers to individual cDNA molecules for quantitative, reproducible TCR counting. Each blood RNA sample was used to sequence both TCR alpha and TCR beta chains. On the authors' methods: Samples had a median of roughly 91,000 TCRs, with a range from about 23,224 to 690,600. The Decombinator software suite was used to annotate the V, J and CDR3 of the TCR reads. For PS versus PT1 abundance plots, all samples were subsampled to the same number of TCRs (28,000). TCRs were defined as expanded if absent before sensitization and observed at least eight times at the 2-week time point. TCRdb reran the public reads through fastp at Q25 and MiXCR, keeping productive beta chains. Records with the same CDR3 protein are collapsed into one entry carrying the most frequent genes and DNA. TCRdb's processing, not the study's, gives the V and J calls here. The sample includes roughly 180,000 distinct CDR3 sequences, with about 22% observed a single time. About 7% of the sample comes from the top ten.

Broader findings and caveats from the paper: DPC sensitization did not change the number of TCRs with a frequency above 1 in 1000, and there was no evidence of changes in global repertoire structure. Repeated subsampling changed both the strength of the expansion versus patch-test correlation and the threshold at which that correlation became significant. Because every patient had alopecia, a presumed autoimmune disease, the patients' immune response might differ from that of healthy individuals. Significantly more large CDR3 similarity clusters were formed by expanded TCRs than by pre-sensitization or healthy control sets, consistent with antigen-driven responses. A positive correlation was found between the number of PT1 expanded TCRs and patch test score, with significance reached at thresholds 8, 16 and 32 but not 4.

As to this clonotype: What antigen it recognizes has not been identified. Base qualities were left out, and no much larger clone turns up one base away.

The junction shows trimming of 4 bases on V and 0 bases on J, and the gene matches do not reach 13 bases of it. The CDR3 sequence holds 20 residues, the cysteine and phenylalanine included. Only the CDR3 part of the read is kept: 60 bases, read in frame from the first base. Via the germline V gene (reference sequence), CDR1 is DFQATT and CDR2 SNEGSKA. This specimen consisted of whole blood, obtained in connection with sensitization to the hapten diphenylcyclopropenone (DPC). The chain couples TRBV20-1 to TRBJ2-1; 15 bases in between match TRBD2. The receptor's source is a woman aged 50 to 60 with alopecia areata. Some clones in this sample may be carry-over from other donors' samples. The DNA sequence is TGCAGTGCTAACATTCCGGGACTAGCGGGGGGCAGAAGCTCCTACAATGAGCAGTTCTTC. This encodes CSANIPGLAGGRSSYNEQFF.